These 31 T cell receptor beta chains came from one sample sequenced in a study of cytomegalovirus exposure and HLA in healthy donors (dated by TCRdb to the late 2010s). Receptor libraries were prepared by the immunoSEQ multiplex PCR assay. For the multiplex PCR, a mixture combining 60 forward primers for TCR Vbeta segments and 13 reverse primers for TCR Jbeta segments was used. TCRdb obtained this table from immuneACCESS and retained in-frame rearrangements with V and J assigned. These tables miss some clones; where compared with another copy, unresolved V genes account for less than half of the shortfall, and the remainder is unexplained. The sample table records about 270,000 clones; under 80% of these occur just once. The top ten constitute around 2.3% of the sample. The sample comprised PBMCs. The receptor set was obtained from a female donor in good health and CMV-seronegative.

This clone was seen only once. V gene TRBV7-9 combines with J gene TRBJ2-2; TRBD1 matches at 7 bases. CDR3 length: 17 amino acids. Unmatched junction bases numbered 9, after V lost 5 bases and J lost 0 bases. Germline V gene lookup returns CDR1 SEHNR and CDR2 FQNEAQ (reference sequence). The CDR3 DNA follows: TGTGCCAGCAGCCAATTGACAGGGTCAGCGAACACCGGGGAGCTGTTTTTT. Residues: CASSQLTGSANTGELFF. Looking up the rest from reference TRBV7-9 and TRBJ2-2 gives the full variable domain: DTGVSQNPRHKITKRGQNVTFRCDPISEHNRLYWYRQTLGQGPEFLTYFQNEAQLEKSRLLSDRFSAERPKGSFSTLEIQRTEQGDSAMYLCASSQLTGSANTGELFFGEGSRLTVL.

The chain combines TRBV30 with TRBJ2-2, with D maybe TRBD1 (6 bases). The CDR3 has 15 residues. The V gene lost 4 bases and the J gene lost 1 base, with 13 bases spanning the gap. In germline, CDR1 is GTSNPN, CDR2 SVGIG (reference sequence). CDR3 nucleotide sequence: TGTGCCTGGAACCCCACAGGGTGGAACACCGGGGAGCTGTTTTTT. Translation gives CAWNPTGWNTGELFF.

V gene TRBV9 combines with J gene TRBJ1-2; no clear D gene. Germline values: CDR1 SGDLS, CDR2 YYNGEE. This CDR3 contains 12 residues. V was clipped by 5 bases and J by 8 bases, with 13 bases between them. CDR3 loop: CASSQLEHGYTF. Written as DNA, the CDR3 is TGTGCCAGCAGTCAGTTGGAGCACGGCTACACCTTC.

The chain uses TRBV6-4 and TRBJ1-1; TRBD1 is a possible D gene (6 bases). The ends were cut back, 4 bases at V and 1 base at J, with 10 bases in the middle. Germline CDR1 and CDR2: MRHNA and SNTAGT. The CDR3 consists of 14 residues. Written as DNA, the CDR3 is TGTGCCAGCAGTGCCGGGACAACGAACACTGAAGCTTTCTTT. Protein sequence: CASSAGTTNTEAFF.

This clone was seen only a few times. This chain connects TRBV7-2 to TRBJ2-5; D is undetermined. The tail of the sequence fits TRBJ2-7 better, so the J call may be wrong. CDR1 SGHTA and CDR2 FQGNSA come from the germline V gene. This CDR3 contains 13 residues. CDR3 in amino acids: CASSLPSSYEQYF. The CDR3 DNA follows: TGTGCCAGCAGCTTACCGAGCTCCTACGAGCAGTACTTC.

The chain recombines TRBV6-5 with TRBJ1-5; weak D call: TRBD1 (5 bases). Germline V gives CDR1 MNHEY, CDR2 SVGAGI. V lost 6 bases, J lost 6 bases, and 15 bases lay in between. The length of the CDR3 is 14 residues. The CDR3 nucleotides are TGTGCCAGCAGAAGGGGCGTTTCCGGTCAGCCCCAGCATTTT. It specifies CASRRGVSGQPQHF.

This sequence joins TRBV5-1 and TRBJ2-1; possibly TRBD1 for D (6 bases). Trimming took 2 bases from V and 5 from J, leaving 11 bases between them. Per germline, CDR1 SGHRS and CDR2 YFSETQ. This CDR3 spans 14 amino acids. In nucleotides, the CDR3 is TGCGCCAGCAGCTTCGTTGCAGGGGACAATGAGCAGTTCTTC. This sequence encodes CASSFVAGDNEQFF.

This clone was detected only a few times. The chain recombines TRBV11-2 with TRBJ2-2; D perhaps matches TRBD1 (6 bases). The germline V gene has CDR1 SGHAT and CDR2 FQNNGV. Trimming stripped 2 bases from V and 6 bases from J, with 10 bases between. The CDR3 contains 14 residues. The CDR3 nucleotides read TGTGCCAGCAGCTTAAGGGGGTTTGCCGGGGAGCTGTTTTTT. Its translation: CASSLRGFAGELFF.

The gene calls are TRBV15 and TRBJ2-3; a weak D match, TRBD2 (7 bases). This CDR3 is built from 15 residues. Trimming took off 5 bases at V and 5 bases at J, with 17 bases between the two ends. CDR1 LNHNV and CDR2 YYDKDF come from the germline V gene (reference sequence). CDR3 residues: CATSWGGRERDTQYF. The CDR3 DNA is TGTGCCACCAGCTGGGGGGGGCGGGAGCGAGATACGCAGTATTTT.

V is TRBV6-1 and J is TRBJ2-1; the D gene is possibly TRBD2 (6 bases). Deletions cut 5 bases from V and 6 bases from J, with 17 bases between. The V gene's germline CDR1 is MNHNS and CDR2 SASEGT. The CDR3 has 15 amino acids. For the CDR3, the DNA is TGTGCCAGCAGTTTGAGCGGGTACGAGAGCAATGAGCAGTTCTTC. Translation: CASSLSGYESNEQFF.

The rearrangement uses TRBV7-2 and TRBJ2-7, with D maybe TRBD1 (5 bases). This CDR3 has 14 amino acids. Germline lookup yields CDR1 SGHTA and CDR2 FQGNSA. The ends were cut back, 2 bases at V and 5 bases at J, with 13 bases in the middle. The CDR3 nucleotides read TGTGCCAGCAGCTTAATCAGGGCTGCGGACGAGCAGTACTTC. It codes for CASSLIRAADEQYF. Using reference TRBV7-2 and TRBJ2-7 for the parts outside the CDR3, the full variable domain is GAGVSQSPSNKVTEKGKDVELRCDPISGHTALYWYRQSLGQGLEFLIYFQGNSAPDKSGLPSDRFSAERTGGSVSTLTIQRTQQEDSAVYLCASSLIRAADEQYFGPGTRLTVT.

This clone was observed a handful of times. The rearrangement joins TRBV9 to TRBJ1-4; D is unclear. Germline V lookup: CDR1 SGDLS, CDR2 YYNGEE. The CDR3 is made up of 14 amino acids. The V end lost 3 bases, the J end lost 7 bases, and 13 bases lay between the germline ends. CDR3 amino acids: CASSAYGGSEKLFF. CDR3 bases: TGTGCCAGCAGCGCATACGGAGGGAGTGAAAAACTGTTTTTT.

This chain connects TRBV5-1 to TRBJ1-1, with a possible D match to TRBD1 (6 bases). V lost 3 bases to trimming and J lost 3 bases, with 18 bases between them. Germline CDR1 is SGHRS and CDR2 is YFSETQ. This CDR3 region has 16 residues. As DNA, the CDR3 is TGCGCCAGCAGCTGGGGGGGGGCCCGGGGGGACACTGAAGCTTTCTTT. Encoded protein: CASSWGGARGDTEAFF.

The chain uses TRBV11-2 and TRBJ2-1; 10 bases are a match to TRBD2. CDR1 is SGHAT, CDR2 FQNNGV, per germline. The CDR3 has 15 residues. V was pared by 5 bases and J by 5 bases, with 6 bases of the junction left unmatched. This chain's CDR3 is CASSLLAGSNNEQFF. The CDR3 region has the DNA TGTGCCAGCAGCCTACTAGCGGGGAGTAACAATGAGCAGTTCTTC.

This rearrangement joins TRBV5-1 to TRBJ2-3; 7 nucleotides agree with TRBD2. This CDR3 contains 16 residues. The germline gives CDR1 SGHRS, CDR2 YFSETQ. Trimming cost V 3 bases and J 0 bases; bases outside gene matches: 7. The CDR3 DNA reads TGCGCCAGCAGCTCGCGTCGGGAGGATAGCACAGATACGCAGTATTTT. Its protein is CASSSRREDSTDTQYF. The whole variable domain, remainder taken from reference TRBV5-1 and TRBJ2-3, is KAGVTQTPRYLIKTRGQQVTLSCSPISGHRSVSWYQQTPGQGLQFLFEYFSETQRNKGNFPGRFSGRQFSNSRSEMNVSTLELGDSALYLCASSSRREDSTDTQYFGPGTRLTVL.

The V call is TRBV10-3, the J call TRBJ1-2; D is perhaps TRBD1 (5 bases). Trimming cost V 1 base and J 3 bases, with 12 bases left between them. CDR3 length: 15 residues. The germline V gene has CDR1 ENHRY and CDR2 SYGVKD. The CDR3: CAISELARADYGYTF. In DNA form, the CDR3 reads TGTGCCATCAGTGAGTTGGCCAGGGCGGACTATGGCTACACCTTC.

This chain connects TRBV27 to TRBJ1-2; maybe TRBD1 (5 bases). Germline values: CDR1 MNHEY, CDR2 SMNVEV (reference sequence). The CDR3 runs 15 residues. The V end was cut by 5 bases, the J end by 4 bases, with 17 bases between. The CDR3 sequence: CASSPLPDRGYGYTF. The CDR3 DNA reads as TGTGCCAGCAGTCCGCTTCCCGACAGAGGCTATGGCTACACCTTC.

The DNA for the CDR3 is TGTGCCAGCAGCTTAGAAAGGACTAGCGGGCATACGCAGTATTTT. This gives the protein CASSLERTSGHTQYF. This sequence joins TRBV7-2 and TRBJ2-3, with 11 bases identical to TRBD2. The CDR3 is made up of 15 amino acids. The germline V gene encodes CDR1 SGHTA and CDR2 FQGNSA. V lost 1 base and J lost 7; bases outside the gene matches: 4.

This clone was recorded once. The chain employs TRBV11-2 and TRBJ2-1; D is undetermined. The CDR3 has 13 residues. Between the trimmed V and J ends, which lost 0 bases and 12 bases, there was a span of 12 bases. The germline V gene encodes CDR1 SGHAT and CDR2 FQNNGV. For the CDR3, the DNA is TGTGCCAGCAGCTTAGATTCAGGATTGTTGCAGTTCTTC. Translation: CASSLDSGLLQFF.

CDR3 sequence reads: CASSISLASSYNEQFF. DNA for the CDR3: TGTGCCAGTAGTATTAGTTTAGCTAGCTCCTACAATGAGCAGTTCTTC. The chain joins TRBV19 to TRBJ2-1; no clear D. Trimming removed 3 bases from V and 0 bases from J, with 12 bases in between. This CDR3 comprises 16 residues. Per germline, CDR1 LNHDA and CDR2 SQIVND (reference sequence).

The V gene is TRBV7-8, the J gene TRBJ2-1; TRBD2 matches at 10 bases. V lost 5 bases and J lost 7; bases outside the gene matches: 8. Germline loops: CDR1 SGHVS, CDR2 FQNEAQ. The CDR3 is 15 amino acids. CDR3 sequence (DNA): TGTGCCAGCAGCCCGTTTAGCGGGAGGATTAATGAGCAGTTCTTC. Translated: CASSPFSGRINEQFF.

The chain has TRBV5-1 and TRBJ2-3, with TRBD2 identical over 12 bases. Germline V gene sequence: CDR1 SGHRS, CDR2 YFSETQ. The CDR3 sequence is 16 residues long. The junction had 6 bases not matched to a gene; V was cut back by 3 bases and J by 4 bases. CDR3 nucleotides: TGCGCCAGCAGCTCAAGACTAGCGGGAGATGCAGATACGCAGTATTTT. It codes for CASSSRLAGDADTQYF.

V usage is TRBV19 and J usage is TRBJ1-2; TRBD1 agrees at 8 bases. This CDR3 contains 15 residues. Germline V gene lookup returns CDR1 LNHDA and CDR2 SQIVND (reference sequence). J lost 1 base, V lost 4 bases, and 5 bases had no gene match. The CDR3, as DNA: TGTGCCAGTAGTACTCCGGGACAGGTTAACTATGGCTACACCTTC. Protein: CASSTPGQVNYGYTF.

The chain couples TRBV6-5 to TRBJ2-5; 11 nucleotides line up with TRBD2. The end of the DNA aligns better with TRBJ2-7, so the J call may be wrong. This CDR3 has 14 amino acids. The germline V gene encodes CDR1 MNHEY and CDR2 SVGAGI. The CDR3 coding sequence is TGTGCCAGCAGTACTTTAGCGGGAGGGCACGAGCAGTACTTC. It is translated as CASSTLAGGHEQYF.

This clone appeared once. This chain connects TRBV16 to TRBJ1-1, with 7 bases aligning to TRBD1. The CDR3 runs 15 residues. The trim removed 0 bases at V and 5 bases at J, leaving 6 bases unmatched. Germline values: CDR1 KGHSY, CDR2 FQNENV. The CDR3: CASSQSQGVRTEAFF. CDR3 nucleotides: TGTGCCAGCAGCCAATCGCAGGGGGTGAGGACTGAAGCTTTCTTT.

V usage is TRBV28 and J usage is TRBJ1-3; possibly TRBD1 for D (5 bases). Trimming stripped 1 base from V and 2 bases from J, with 9 bases between. Germline V lookup: CDR1 MDHEN, CDR2 SYDVKM. The CDR3 runs to 15 residues. CDR3 loop: CASSLYGGAGNTIYF. CDR3 nucleotide sequence: TGTGCCAGCAGTTTATACGGAGGGGCTGGAAACACCATATATTTT.

The J gene is TRBJ2-5, the V gene TRBV29-1; 9 bases line up with TRBD2. Trimming cost V 7 bases and J 1 base; bases outside gene matches: 16. The CDR3 extends over 17 amino acids. The germline V gene has CDR1 SQVTM and CDR2 ANQGSEA. The CDR3 DNA reads TGCAGCGCCCTCGCCACCCCACGACTAGCGGCCCAAGAGACCCAGTACTTC. Translating it yields CSALATPRLAAQETQYF.

Remarks on this clone: The junction differs from germline at one of its ends, possibly a read error. The rearrangement links TRBV6-1 to TRBJ2-7, with 7 bases identical to TRBD2. Germline assignment: CDR1 MNHNS and CDR2 SASEGT. The CDR3 is 12 amino acids. The CDR3 spells CASSEAGLVSRF. CDR3 bases: TGTGCCAGCAGTGAAGCCGGACTAGTGTCGCGCTTC.

The chain is built from TRBV2 and TRBJ1-5, with TRBD1 matching over 8 bases. The J segment lost 7 bases and the V segment lost 6 bases, leaving 11 bases of the junction unmatched. Germline V gives CDR1 SNHLY, CDR2 FYNNEI. The CDR3 has 15 amino acids. The CDR3 nucleotides read TGTGCCAGCAGCCGAGGTCTACAGGGGGAGCAGCCCCAGCATTTT. Protein: CASSRGLQGEQPQHF.

The genes are TRBV18 and TRBJ1-2; tentatively, D is TRBD1 (5 bases). Germline values: CDR1 KGHSH, CDR2 LQKENI. Trimming took 2 bases from V and 6 from J, leaving 13 bases between them. The CDR3 contains 14 residues. The CDR3 loop reads CASSPGTTINGYTF. In DNA, the CDR3 is TGTGCCAGCTCACCAGGGACTACGATCAATGGCTACACCTTC. Using reference TRBV18 and TRBJ1-2 for the parts outside the CDR3, the full variable domain is NAGVMQNPRHLVRRRGQEARLRCSPMKGHSHVYWYRQLPEEGLKFMVYLQKENIIDESGMPKERFSAEFPKEGPSILRIQQVVRGDSAAYFCASSPGTTINGYTFGSGTRLTVV.

V gene TRBV7-9 combines with J gene TRBJ1-2; tentatively, D is TRBD1 (5 bases). Looked up from germline, CDR1 is SEHNR and CDR2 is FQNEAQ (reference sequence). V was shortened by 6 bases and J by 4 bases, with 15 bases between the two germline ends. The CDR3 runs 14 residues. The CDR3 coding sequence is TGTGCCAGCAGTTCGTACGGGGGTGGCTATGGCTACACCTTC. This gives the protein CASSSYGGGYGYTF.